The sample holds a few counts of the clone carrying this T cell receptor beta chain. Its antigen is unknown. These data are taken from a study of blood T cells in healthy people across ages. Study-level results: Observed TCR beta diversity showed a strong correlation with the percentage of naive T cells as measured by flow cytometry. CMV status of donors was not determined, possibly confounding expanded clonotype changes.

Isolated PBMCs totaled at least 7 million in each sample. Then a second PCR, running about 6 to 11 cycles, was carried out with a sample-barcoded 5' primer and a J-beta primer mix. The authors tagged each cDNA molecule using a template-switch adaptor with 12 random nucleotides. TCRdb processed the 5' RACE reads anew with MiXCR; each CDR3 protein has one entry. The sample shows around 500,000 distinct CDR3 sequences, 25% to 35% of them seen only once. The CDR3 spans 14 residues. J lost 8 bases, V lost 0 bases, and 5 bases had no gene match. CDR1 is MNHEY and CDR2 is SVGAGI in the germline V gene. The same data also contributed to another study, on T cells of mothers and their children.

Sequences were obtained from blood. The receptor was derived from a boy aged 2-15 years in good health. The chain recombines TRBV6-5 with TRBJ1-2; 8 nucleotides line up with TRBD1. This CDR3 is CASSYSRTGNGYTF. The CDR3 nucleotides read TGTGCCAGCAGTTACTCGAGGACAGGGAACGGCTACACCTTC.